These 31 T cell receptor beta chains share one sample of origin, sequenced in a study of early T cells in non-severe SARS-CoV-2 infection. TCRdb fed the 5' RACE reads into MiXCR, producing one record per CDR3 protein. The sample gives fewer than 65,000 distinct CDR3 sequences, roughly a tenth of which show up once; under 6% is in the top ten. Sequencing was performed on whole blood. The source is an adult who was a healthcare worker with PCR-confirmed SARS-CoV-2 infection or an uninfected control (not recorded which).

The sample holds a few counts of this clonotype. The J gene is TRBJ2-1, the V gene TRBV28; D is unclear. Germline CDR1 and CDR2: MDHEN and SYDVKM. This CDR3 has 11 residues. V was clipped by 6 bases and J by 5 bases, with 5 bases between them. CDR3 loop: CASSRNNEQFF. For the CDR3, the DNA is TGTGCCAGCAGCCGTAACAATGAGCAGTTCTTC.

This clonotype was picked up many times. The CDR3 region is CASSLWGGPGGQYF. The CDR3 DNA is TGTGCCAGCAGTTTATGGGGCGGCCCCGGGGGCCAGTACTTC. The rearrangement joins TRBV28 to TRBJ2-5; D might be TRBD2 (6 bases). The CDR3 has 14 residues. CDR1 is MDHEN and CDR2 is SYDVKM in the germline V gene. Trimming stripped 0 bases from V and 10 bases from J, with 15 bases between.

This clonotype was seen repeatedly, ten times or more. Germline and junction disagree at one end, which may indicate a read error. This chain uses TRBV5-1 with TRBJ1-5; the match to TRBD1 covers 10 bases. The CDR3 extends over 15 amino acids. Germline CDR1 SGHRS, CDR2 YFSETQ. CDR3 loop: CASSPETGGKQPQHF. Here the CDR3 DNA reads TGCGCCAGCAGCCCGGAGACAGGGGGCAAACAGCCCCAGCATTTT.

This clonotype appeared many times. The gene calls are TRBV3-1 and TRBJ1-2; D remains ambiguous. This CDR3 has 14 amino acids. Germline V gene data show CDR1 as LGHDT and CDR2 as YNNKEL (reference sequence). Trimming removed 0 bases from V and 4 bases from J, with 9 bases in between. DNA for the CDR3: TGTGCCAGCAGCCAAGATGAGGCGAGCTATGGCTACACCTTC. This codes for CASSQDEASYGYTF.

The chain has TRBV3-1 and TRBJ2-3; D is possibly TRBD1 (5 bases). The germline gives CDR1 LGHDT, CDR2 YNNKEL (reference sequence). The CDR3 length is 16 residues. V dropped 4 bases and J dropped 6 bases, with 20 bases sitting between them. CDR3 DNA sequence: TGTGCCAGCAGCCCTCGGCGGAAGGGGTGGTCGGATACGCAGTATTTT. Translating it yields CASSPRRKGWSDTQYF.

The chain employs TRBV19 and TRBJ1-5; D not certain. This CDR3 has 14 amino acids. Trimming removed 7 bases at V and 2 bases at J, with 12 bases between. Germline CDR1 and CDR2: LNHDA and SQIVND (reference sequence). This CDR3 reads CASIPRWGNQPQHF. CDR3 nucleotide sequence: TGTGCCAGTATCCCGCGGTGGGGCAATCAGCCCCAGCATTTT. Looking up the rest from reference TRBV19 and TRBJ1-5 gives the full variable domain: DGGITQSPKYLFRKEGQNVTLSCEQNLNHDAMYWYRQDPGQGLRLIYYSQIVNDFQKGDIAEGYSVSREKKESFPLTVTSAQKNPTAFYLCASIPRWGNQPQHFGDGTRLSIL.

The rearrangement uses TRBV18 and TRBJ1-5; 7 bases line up with TRBD1. The CDR3 runs 16 residues. Per germline, CDR1 KGHSH and CDR2 LQKENI. The trim removed 3 bases at V and 1 base at J, leaving 6 bases unmatched. CDR3 nucleotide sequence: TGTGCCAGCTCACCGAGACAGGGCCAAAGCAATCAGCCCCAGCATTTT. Its protein is CASSPRQGQSNQPQHF. The whole variable domain, filled in from reference TRBV18 and TRBJ1-5, reads NAGVMQNPRHLVRRRGQEARLRCSPMKGHSHVYWYRQLPEEGLKFMVYLQKENIIDESGMPKERFSAEFPKEGPSILRIQQVVRGDSAAYFCASSPRQGQSNQPQHFGDGTRLSIL.

This clonotype was found many times. The rearrangement uses TRBV5-1 and TRBJ2-1; TRBD1 might be the D (6 bases). The length of the CDR3 is 18 residues. Trimming stripped 0 bases from V and 3 bases from J, with 19 bases between. Germline assignment: CDR1 SGHRS and CDR2 YFSETQ. CDR3 DNA sequence: TGCGCCAGCAGCTTGGACACACCGCAGGGGAACCGCTACAATGAGCAGTTCTTC. Encoded protein: CASSLDTPQGNRYNEQFF. Complete variable domain (other parts from reference TRBV5-1 and TRBJ2-1): KAGVTQTPRYLIKTRGQQVTLSCSPISGHRSVSWYQQTPGQGLQFLFEYFSETQRNKGNFPGRFSGRQFSNSRSEMNVSTLELGDSALYLCASSLDTPQGNRYNEQFFGPGTRLTVL.

This clonotype has a handful of counts. This sequence joins TRBV2 and TRBJ1-5; 8 nucleotides align to TRBD1. V shed 4 bases and J 0 bases; nucleotides not matched to a gene: 11. Germline values: CDR1 SNHLY, CDR2 FYNNEI. This CDR3 spans 18 amino acids. The CDR3 DNA follows: TGTGCCAGCAGTGCGGGACAGGAAGGAAGCGATAGCAATCAGCCCCAGCATTTT. Residues: CASSAGQEGSDSNQPQHF.

This clonotype was recorded many times. V is TRBV5-1 and J is TRBJ2-7; D unclear. V shed 0 bases and J shed 5 bases, with 12 bases lying between them. The CDR3 is made up of 14 amino acids. Germline-derived CDR1 and CDR2 are SGHRS and YFSETQ. The CDR3: CASSLGQATHEQYF. CDR3 nucleotide sequence: TGCGCCAGCAGCTTGGGTCAGGCTACCCACGAGCAGTACTTC.

The sample holds many counts of this clonotype. The CDR3 loop is CASSETVSSGANVLTF. In nucleotides, the CDR3 is TGTGCCAGCAGTGAGACCGTCTCGAGTGGGGCCAACGTCCTGACTTTC. V gene TRBV6-1 combines with J gene TRBJ2-6; D is unclear. V was pared by 3 bases and J by 3 bases, with 12 bases between. Germline V gene sequence: CDR1 MNHNS, CDR2 SASEGT. This CDR3 is 16 amino acids long.

The sample holds many counts of this clonotype. V and J are TRBV3-1 and TRBJ2-7; a weak D match, TRBD2 (5 bases). Per the germline V gene, CDR1 is LGHDT and CDR2 is YNNKEL (reference sequence). This CDR3 region has 14 residues. Between the trimmed V and J ends, which lost 0 bases and 5 bases, there was a span of 11 bases. CDR3 loop: CASSQDSHGNEQYF. The CDR3 bases are TGTGCCAGCAGCCAAGATTCCCACGGGAACGAGCAGTACTTC.

This clonotype was recorded many times. The V call is TRBV15, the J call TRBJ2-7, with 14 bases aligning to TRBD2. The CDR3 totals 16 residues. Germline V CDR1 and CDR2: LNHNV, YYDKDF (reference sequence). Trimming at V came to 2 bases and at J to 7 bases, leaving 7 bases not matched to a gene. The DNA of the CDR3 is TGTGCCACCAGCAGACCGGGACTAGCGGGAGCTCGGGAGCAGTACTTC. This translates into CATSRPGLAGAREQYF.

The chain carries TRBV20-1 and TRBJ2-7; D call uncertain. Deletions cut 2 bases from V and 2 bases from J, with 13 bases between. From germline, CDR1 is DFQATT and CDR2 SNEGSKA (reference sequence). The CDR3 sequence is 14 residues long. CDR3: CSARTGSEPYEQYF. The CDR3 region has the DNA TGCAGTGCTAGAACCGGGTCCGAACCCTACGAGCAGTACTTC.

This clonotype was counted a few times. The chain recombines TRBV3-1 with TRBJ2-2; 13 nucleotides align to TRBD2. V dropped 7 bases and J dropped 5; count of bases not matched to a gene: 1. Germline assignment: CDR1 LGHDT and CDR2 YNNKEL (reference sequence). This CDR3 is built from 14 residues. CDR3 DNA: TGTGCCAGCACGGGACTAGCGGGAACCGGGGAGCTGTTTTTT. Its translation: CASTGLAGTGELFF.

This clonotype occurred a few times. V is TRBV7-3 and J is TRBJ2-1; TRBD1 aligns across 7 bases. Trimming at V came to 5 bases and at J to 9 bases, leaving 10 bases not matched to a gene. The CDR3 has 14 residues. In germline, CDR1 is SGHTA, CDR2 FQGTGA. CDR3 sequence (DNA): TGTGCCAGCAGCATGTACAGGGGTCTAGGTGAGCAGTTCTTC. Its translation: CASSMYRGLGEQFF.

In this sample, this clonotype turned up many times. J is TRBJ2-1 and V is TRBV9; 14 nucleotides match TRBD2. The CDR3 runs 18 residues. The V gene's germline CDR1 is SGDLS and CDR2 YYNGEE. J gave up 2 bases and V 4 bases, and 8 bases lay outside the gene matches. The CDR3 sequence is CASSTQGLAGAAYNEQFF. CDR3 nucleotide sequence: TGTGCCAGCAGCACCCAGGGACTAGCGGGAGCGGCCTACAATGAGCAGTTCTTC.

The chain has TRBV10-3 and TRBJ2-5; D remains unclear. V lost 3 bases and J 6 bases, leaving 8 bases between the germline ends. From germline, CDR1 is ENHRY and CDR2 SYGVKD. CDR3 length: 12 amino acids. The CDR3 coding sequence is TGTGCCATCAGTGAATCCCTGCAGACCCAGTACTTC. As protein: CAISESLQTQYF.

The chain links TRBV20-1 to TRBJ1-4; D not resolved. The CDR3 runs 11 residues. Germline CDR1 and CDR2: DFQATT and SNEGSKA (reference sequence). With 1 base removed from V and 8 bases from J, the gap between germline ends came to 5 bases. This CDR3 reads CSARAVEKLFF. The CDR3 nucleotides are TGCAGTGCTAGAGCGGTGGAAAAACTGTTTTTT.

This CDR3 is CSARGRGDDEQYF. As DNA, the CDR3 is TGCAGTGCTAGAGGCAGGGGTGACGACGAGCAGTACTTC. J is TRBJ2-7 and V is TRBV20-1; tentative D call: TRBD1 (6 bases). There are 13 residues in the CDR3. Germline V gene data show CDR1 as DFQATT and CDR2 as SNEGSKA (reference sequence). Trimming pared 1 base from V and 5 bases from J, leaving 12 bases between.

This clonotype was picked up many times. This sequence joins TRBV3-1 and TRBJ1-1; D not certain. V was pared by 3 bases and J by 4 bases, with 9 bases between. The germline V gene has CDR1 LGHDT and CDR2 YNNKEL (reference sequence). The CDR3 has 13 amino acids. This CDR3 reads CASSHEGLTEAFF. The CDR3 nucleotides are TGTGCCAGCAGCCATGAGGGCCTCACTGAAGCTTTCTTT. Using reference TRBV3-1 and TRBJ1-1 for the parts outside the CDR3, the full variable domain is DTAVSQTPKYLVTQMGNDKSIKCEQNLGHDTMYWYKQDSKKFLKIMFSYNNKELIINETVPNRFSPKSPDKAHLNLHINSLELGDSAVYFCASSHEGLTEAFFGQGTRLTVV.

In its sample, this clonotype was seen a few times. The chain has TRBV12-3 or TRBV12-4 and TRBJ2-3; D ambiguous. There are 11 residues in the CDR3. Trimming stripped 3 bases from V and 6 bases from J, with 4 bases between. CDR3 DNA: TGTGCCAGCAGTTTCAGGGATACGCAGTATTTT. It is translated as CASSFRDTQYF.

CDR3 sequence (DNA): TGTGCCAGCTCACCACCGTTCGGGGTGGGGTACGAGCAGTACTTC. This sequence encodes CASSPPFGVGYEQYF. The chain recombines TRBV18 with TRBJ2-7; TRBD2 is a possible D gene (5 bases). V was trimmed by 0 bases and J by 4 bases, leaving 13 bases between them. CDR1 KGHSH and CDR2 LQKENI come from the germline V gene. This CDR3 contains 15 residues.

The chain recombines TRBV5-1 with TRBJ2-3; D perhaps matches TRBD1 (6 bases). V was pared by 3 bases and J by 2 bases, with 13 bases between. The CDR3 contains 15 residues. Germline CDR1 reads SGHRS; CDR2 reads YFSETQ. CDR3 region: CASSSGHLTTDTQYF. In DNA form, the CDR3 reads TGCGCCAGCAGCTCGGGACACCTGACCACAGATACGCAGTATTTT.

This clonotype was found many times. The rearrangement links TRBV12-5 to TRBJ1-2, with D maybe TRBD1 (5 bases). The CDR3 contains 17 residues. Looked up from germline, CDR1 is LGHNT and CDR2 is FRNRAP. Trimming left V 6 bases short and J 1 base short, with 21 bases between. The CDR3, as DNA: TGTGCTAGTGGCCAGCCTACCATAACAGGCTTTAACTATGGCTACACCTTC. It encodes CASGQPTITGFNYGYTF.

The sample holds many counts of this clonotype. This chain connects TRBV28 to TRBJ2-5; D possibly corresponds to TRBD2 (6 bases). The CDR3 spans 13 residues. Trimming removed 8 bases from V and 5 bases from J, with 15 bases in between. Germline CDR1 and CDR2: MDHEN and SYDVKM. CDR3 protein: CASSEGTQETQYF. The CDR3 nucleotides are TGTGCCAGCTCGGAAGGGACTCAGGAGACCCAGTACTTC.

This clonotype has a handful of counts. The chain links TRBV29-1 to TRBJ2-7; D gene unclear. Germline V gene sequence: CDR1 SQVTM, CDR2 ANQGSEA. The CDR3 length is 12 residues. V was clipped by 7 bases and J by 2 bases, with 12 bases between them. Here the CDR3 reads CSAIGPTYEQYF. The CDR3 DNA reads as TGCAGCGCGATTGGGCCCACCTACGAGCAGTACTTC.

The rearrangement joins TRBV20-1 to TRBJ2-5; 9 bases match TRBD2. V shed 2 bases and J 2 bases; nucleotides not matched to a gene: 6. The V gene's germline CDR1 is DFQATT and CDR2 SNEGSKA (reference sequence). The CDR3 has 15 amino acids. The CDR3 nucleotides are TGCAGTGCTAGACTGGTAGCGGGGGCGCAAGAGACCCAGTACTTC. Encoded protein: CSARLVAGAQETQYF.

This clonotype has ten or more counts. V and J are TRBV6-1 and TRBJ1-3; D gene unclear. Per germline, CDR1 MNHNS and CDR2 SASEGT. The CDR3 loop spans 13 amino acids. The V and J ends lost 2 bases and 0 bases respectively, with 2 bases between them. CDR3 in amino acids: CASSERSGNTIYF. CDR3 sequence (DNA): TGTGCCAGCAGTGAACGCTCTGGAAACACCATATATTTT.

This clonotype was picked up many times. The J gene is TRBJ2-1, the V gene TRBV6-2 or TRBV6-3; D is perhaps TRBD1 or TRBD2 (5 bases each). This CDR3 region has 15 residues. Germline CDR1 is MNHEY and CDR2 is SVGEGT. V lost 7 bases and J 0 bases, leaving 13 bases between the germline ends. The CDR3 sequence is CASNPADNSYNEQFF. CDR3 DNA: TGTGCCAGCAACCCAGCGGACAACTCCTACAATGAGCAGTTCTTC.

This clonotype has a handful of counts. The rearrangement links TRBV20-1 to TRBJ2-2; tentatively, D is TRBD1 (6 bases). Germline-derived CDR1 and CDR2 are DFQATT and SNEGSKA (reference sequence). The CDR3 runs to 15 residues. The V end lost 7 bases, the J end lost 8 bases, and 23 bases lay between the germline ends. The CDR3 here is CSVPRISGASGELFF. DNA for the CDR3: TGCAGTGTTCCCCGGATCTCAGGGGCTTCGGGGGAGCTGTTTTTT.